The rows below give T cell receptor beta chains drawn from one sample of a study of blood T cell repertoires in COVID-19. Clones were read by immunoSEQ multiplex PCR, and TCRdb kept only the in-frame ones, dropping some. The table has about 140,000 clones, 82% seen once; the top ten hold less than 5%. Input material: peripheral blood. The receptors here all came from a woman aged 80 or over with acute or convalescent COVID-19. Each CDR3 is given with its conserved first and last residue. A D gene is named only where the DNA matches it firmly. Only part of the rows carry a size: once, few, many, or a class if the clone is expanded.

j_call	d_call	clone_size	v_call	cdr3_aa	cdr3_nt
TRBJ2-3	TRBD1	once	TRBV29-1	CSVRTGADTQYF	TGCAGCGTCCGGACAGGGGCGGATACGCAGTATTTT
TRBJ1-6	NA	NA	TRBV18	CASSRGRGVNSPLHF	TGTGCCAGCTCACGAGGACGGGGAGTTAATTCACCCCTCCACTTT
TRBJ2-1	TRBD2	NA	TRBV5-5	CASSRSGKENEQFF	TGTGCCAGCAGCCGTAGCGGGAAAGAGAATGAGCAGTTCTTC
TRBJ2-1	TRBD2	NA	TRBV7-9	CASSFGFYGRANNEQFF	TGTGCCAGCAGCTTCGGGTTCTACGGGAGGGCGAACAATGAGCAGTTCTTC
TRBJ2-6	NA	once	TRBV18	CASSPPLAGANVLTF	TGTGCCAGCTCACCACCTCTTGCTGGGGCCAACGTCCTGACTTTC
TRBJ2-3	NA	once	TRBV2	CASTPGGTDTQYF	TGTGCCAGCACCCCGGGGGGCACAGATACGCAGTATTTT
TRBJ1-1	NA	NA	TRBV5-1	CASSLITTGNTEAFF	TGCGCCAGCAGCCTTATCACGACAGGGAACACTGAAGCTTTCTTT
TRBJ2-7	TRBD1	NA	TRBV27	CASSLFLAGGFEQYF	TGTGCCAGCAGTTTATTTCTCGCAGGGGGCTTCGAGCAGTACTTC
TRBJ1-2	NA	NA	TRBV5-8	CASSFRDRVLNYGYTF	TGTGCCAGCAGCTTTCGCGACAGAGTCTTAAACTATGGCTACACCTTC
TRBJ2-5	NA	NA	TRBV28	CASSPQWGRETQYF	TGTGCCAGCAGTCCCCAGTGGGGGCGGGAGACCCAGTACTTC
TRBJ2-3	NA	NA	TRBV20-1	CSASRGGSLDNTQYF	TGCAGTGCTAGTCGTGGGGGGTCCCTCGACAATACGCAGTATTTT
TRBJ2-1	NA	NA	TRBV2	CASSEQGSPYNEQFF	TGTGCCAGCAGTGAACAAGGGAGCCCCTACAATGAGCAGTTCTTC
TRBJ2-7	TRBD1	NA	TRBV28	CASSSPGQGASEQYF	TGTGCCAGCAGTTCCCCGGGACAGGGGGCGTCCGAGCAGTACTTC
TRBJ1-1	NA	NA	TRBV5-5	CASGRKPPDGITIEAFF	TGTGCCAGCGGTAGGAAACCGCCAGACGGGATCACCATTGAAGCTTTCTTT
TRBJ2-1	TRBD2	NA	TRBV27	CVAVGGYGNEQFF	TGCGTTGCGGTGGGAGGGTATGGCAATGAGCAGTTCTTC
TRBJ2-3	NA	NA	TRBV5-1	CASSFSLPTDTQYF	TGCGCCAGCAGCTTTTCCCTCCCCACAGATACGCAGTATTTT
TRBJ2-1	TRBD1	NA	TRBV5-8	CASRPGTGGRRYNEQFF	TGTGCCAGCAGACCAGGGACAGGGGGCAGGAGGTACAATGAGCAGTTCTTC
TRBJ1-3	TRBD1	NA	TRBV10-3	CASTPGTGSGNTIYF	TGTGCCAGTACTCCCGGGACAGGGTCCGGAAACACCATATATTTT
TRBJ2-4	NA	NA	TRBV7-8	CASSFGPTTNIQYF	TGTGCCAGCAGCTTCGGCCCTACTACAAACATTCAGTACTTC
TRBJ1-1	TRBD1	NA	TRBV28	CASSYPRDREAFF	TGTGCCAGCAGTTACCCCCGGGACAGAGAAGCTTTCTTT
TRBJ2-1	TRBD2	NA	TRBV30	CAWSGIAGGLSSYNEQFF	TGTGCCTGGAGTGGTATAGCGGGAGGGCTGAGCTCCTACAATGAGCAGTTCTTC
TRBJ2-5	TRBD2	NA	TRBV2	CASMQTSGGFRETQYF	TGTGCCAGCATGCAGACTAGCGGGGGGTTCAGGGAGACCCAGTACTTC
TRBJ2-3	TRBD2	NA	TRBV5-1	CASSPGLNPDTQYF	TGCGCCAGCAGCCCGGGACTAAACCCAGATACGCAGTATTTT
TRBJ1-1	TRBD1	NA	TRBV19	CASSMTGYTEAFF	TGTGCCAGTAGTATGACAGGGTACACTGAAGCTTTCTTT
TRBJ2-2	NA	NA	TRBV6-2/TRBV6-3	CASSDARDFPLMDTGELFF	TGTGCCAGCAGTGACGCCCGGGACTTTCCACTCATGGACACCGGGGAGCTGTTTTTT
TRBJ1-4	TRBD1	NA	TRBV9	CASSVGTGGFEKLFF	TGTGCCAGCAGCGTGGGGACAGGGGGGTTCGAAAAACTGTTTTTT
TRBJ1-1	TRBD1	NA	TRBV13	CASSVHRGRTEAFF	TGTGCCAGCAGCGTCCACAGGGGGCGGACTGAAGCTTTCTTT
TRBJ1-2	NA	NA	TRBV5-1	CASSQGPPNYGYTF	TGCGCCAGCAGCCAGGGTCCCCCTAACTATGGCTACACCTTC
TRBJ2-7	NA	NA	TRBV12-3/TRBV12-4	CASSRQGYEQYF	TGTGCCAGCAGTCGCCAGGGGTACGAGCAGTACTTC
TRBJ1-1	TRBD1	NA	TRBV10-3	CAISEPGQGNLTSAFF	TGTGCCATCAGTGAGCCGGGACAGGGGAATCTGACGTCTGCTTTCTTT
TRBJ1-2	TRBD1	NA	TRBV5-1	CASSLGQGSHYGYTF	TGCGCCAGCAGCTTGGGACAGGGATCTCATTATGGCTACACCTTC
TRBJ1-1	TRBD1	NA	TRBV5-1	CASSSGQGGNTEAFF	TGCGCCAGCAGCTCTGGACAGGGGGGTAACACTGAAGCTTTCTTT
TRBJ1-1	TRBD1	NA	TRBV3-1/TRBV3-2	CASSQVWDRGRNTEAFF	TGTGCCAGCAGCCAAGTGTGGGACAGGGGGAGGAACACTGAAGCTTTCTTT
TRBJ2-6	NA	NA	TRBV5-5	CASSSYRDSSGANVLTF	TGTGCCAGCAGCTCTTACAGGGATAGCTCTGGGGCCAACGTCCTGACTTTC
TRBJ2-1	TRBD1	NA	TRBV5-1	CASAPRGGQGDEQFF	TGCGCCAGCGCCCCCCGAGGGGGACAGGGGGATGAGCAGTTCTTC
TRBJ1-4	NA	NA	TRBV12-2	CASRTPLSGTGRLATNEKLFF	TGTGCAAGTCGCACACCCCTGTCAGGGACAGGACGACTTGCAACTAATGAAAAACTGTTTTTT
TRBJ2-6	TRBD2	NA	TRBV7-6	CASSFPRDYGPGANVLTF	TGTGCCAGCAGCTTTCCTCGGGACTATGGTCCTGGGGCCAACGTCCTGACTTTC